This T cell receptor (beta chain) was found in a study of cytomegalovirus exposure and HLA in healthy donors. General study findings and limits: Owing to their indistinguishability, certain V segments, notably TRBV6-2 and TRBV6-3, were excluded. Accurate HLA-A and HLA-B prediction from TCR beta sequences was reported for most subjects.

This CDR3 has 15 residues. Germline CDR1 SGHRS, CDR2 YFSETQ. V lost 1 base to trimming and J lost 2 bases, with 10 bases between them. Regarding this clone: The antigen remains undetermined.

PCR amplification relied on 60 Vbeta primers (plus 13 Jbeta primers). Source study methods: Among the unique TCR beta chains that a later analysis counted, about 84 million in all, 9.5 million to 11 million were shared. Data came from immunoSEQ multiplex PCR; TCRdb stores just in-frame clones and leaves some out. From that table come the V and J calls and clone size; the DNA was used to work out D and trimming. This repertoire shows about 140,000 clones, nearly 80% found once; its top ten account for around 4.9%. Material for sequencing was PBMCs. This clonotype originated in a male donor in good health and CMV-seronegative. This chain connects TRBV5-1 to TRBJ1-5; TRBD1 might be the D (6 bases). In DNA form, the CDR3 reads TGCGCCAGCAGCTTGTCAGGGGTAGGCAATCAGCCCCAGCATTTT. It specifies CASSLSGVGNQPQHF.